Each of the 25 T cell receptor beta chains below was sequenced from the same sample in a study of T cells in Graves' hyperthyroidism and ophthalmopathy (dated by TCRdb to between 2018 and 2021). Libraries were made using multiplex PCR. This sample was sequenced with an Illumina HiSeq 2000. The TCR beta CDR3 regions were amplified from RNA transcripts. The TCR CDR3 was subjected to a first round of RT-PCR using the HTBI primer set and the Qiagen OneStep RT-PCR kit. TCRdb took the public reads, trimmed them with fastp at Q25, ran MiXCR for clone calling and kept in-frame beta chains. Every distinct CDR3 protein forms one entry, paired with its most common genes and DNA. The sample table contains hundreds of thousands of distinct CDR3 sequences; only one count was recorded for 15% to 20% of them. The ten most abundant clones make up 3% to 4% of the sample. Sequenced: blood. The receptors stem from a woman aged 18-29 years with Graves' hyperthyroidism.

This clonotype has ten or more counts. The J gene is TRBJ2-7, the V gene TRBV5-5, with D perhaps matching TRBD1 (5 bases). V lost 7 bases and J lost 7, with 21 bases in between. The CDR3 loop spans 14 amino acids. Germline loops: CDR1 SGHKS, CDR2 YYEKEE (reference sequence). CDR3 nucleotides: TGTGCCAGCTACCCAGAGCTCAGGGCTAATGAGCAGTACTTC. This gives the protein CASYPELRANEQYF.

The chain couples TRBV2 to TRBJ2-5, with TRBD2 matching over 13 bases. This CDR3 is 15 amino acids long. The V gene's germline CDR1 is SNHLY and CDR2 FYNNEI. The J segment lost 5 bases and the V segment lost 6 bases, leaving 6 bases of the junction unmatched. CDR3 bases: TGTGCCAGCAGCAGACTAGCGGGAGGCGGGGAGACCCAGTACTTC. This codes for CASSRLAGGGETQYF.

This clonotype has ten or more counts. The chain uses TRBV9 and TRBJ2-7; TRBD1 aligns across 12 bases. Germline V gives CDR1 SGDLS, CDR2 YYNGEE. Trimming took 4 bases from V and 5 from J; bases not matched to a gene: 4. The CDR3 has 14 residues. The chain's CDR3 is CASSPGTGGDEQYF. The CDR3 region has the DNA TGTGCCAGCAGCCCCGGGACAGGGGGCGACGAGCAGTACTTC.

There are many counts of this clonotype. V usage is TRBV6-5 and J usage is TRBJ1-5; TRBD1 agrees at 7 bases. CDR3 length: 14 residues. In germline, CDR1 is MNHEY, CDR2 SVGAGI. The V gene end was trimmed by 4 bases and the J gene end by 3 bases; junction bases not matched to a gene: 3. CDR3 DNA sequence: TGTGCCAGCAGTTCCAGGGGGTACAATCAGCCCCAGCATTTT. Amino acids: CASSSRGYNQPQHF.

This clonotype was seen a few times. The chain uses TRBV11-2 and TRBJ2-3; 10 bases fit TRBD2. J was trimmed by 1 base and V by 5 bases; bases with no gene match: 6. CDR3 length: 16 amino acids. CDR1 is SGHAT, CDR2 FQNNGV, per germline. The CDR3 nucleotides are TGTGCCAGCAGCCCGGAGCGGGGGGGGGGCACAGATACGCAGTATTTT. Amino acid sequence: CASSPERGGGTDTQYF.

The table lists this clonotype with a count of one. The J gene is TRBJ1-1, the V gene TRBV6-1; TRBD1 aligns across 8 bases. V was clipped by 8 bases and J by 4 bases; unmatched bases: 6. Germline lookup yields CDR1 MNHNS and CDR2 SASEGT. This CDR3 has 13 residues. CDR3 sequence reads: CASQTGARTEAFF. In DNA, the CDR3 is TGTGCCAGCCAGACAGGGGCGCGCACTGAAGCTTTCTTT.

Many counts were recorded for this clonotype. V and J are TRBV2 and TRBJ2-2; D gene ambiguous. Between the trimmed V and J ends, which lost 2 bases and 4 bases, there was a span of 11 bases. Germline V gene data show CDR1 as SNHLY and CDR2 as FYNNEI. This CDR3 spans 15 amino acids. CDR3 bases: TGTGCCAGCAGTGAAATCCGACAATCCACCGGGGAGCTGTTTTTT. This gives the protein CASSEIRQSTGELFF. Full variable domain (missing parts from reference TRBV2 and TRBJ2-2): EPEVTQTPSHQVTQMGQEVILRCVPISNHLYFYWYRQILGQKVEFLVSFYNNEISEKSEIFDDQFSVERPDGSNFTLKIRSTKLEDSAMYFCASSEIRQSTGELFFGEGSRLTVL.

The chain has TRBV9 and TRBJ1-3, with 8 positions matching TRBD1. Germline CDR1 reads SGDLS; CDR2 reads YYNGEE. CDR3 length: 15 residues. The V gene end was trimmed by 3 bases and the J gene end by 2 bases; junction bases not matched to a gene: 4. The chain's CDR3 is CASSATGGAGNTIYF. In DNA, the CDR3 is TGTGCCAGCAGCGCAACAGGGGGAGCTGGAAACACCATATATTTT.

This chain links TRBV24-1 with TRBJ2-5; tentatively, D is TRBD2 (5 bases). Trimming stripped 4 bases from V and 5 bases from J, with 19 bases between. This CDR3 contains 16 residues. CDR1 is KGHDR and CDR2 is SFDVKD in the germline V gene. CDR3 sequence: CATSDRRPAQGETQYF. CDR3 DNA: TGTGCCACCAGTGACAGGAGGCCCGCTCAAGGGGAGACCCAGTACTTC.

The sample holds a few counts of this clonotype. The rearrangement joins TRBV5-1 to TRBJ2-2; D possibly matches TRBD1 or TRBD2 (5 bases each). CDR1 and CDR2 (germline): SGHRS, YFSETQ. V was pared by 1 base and J by 4 bases, with 11 bases between. The length of the CDR3 is 15 residues. The CDR3 region has the DNA TGCGCCAGCAGCTTGTTAGGGGACCCCACCGGGGAGCTGTTTTTT. Its translation is CASSLLGDPTGELFF.

In this sample, this clonotype turned up many times. The chain couples TRBV6-1 to TRBJ1-5; 11 bases are shared with TRBD1. Germline V gene sequence: CDR1 MNHNS, CDR2 SASEGT. With V trimmed by 8 bases and J by 6 bases, 6 bases remained unmatched. The CDR3 spans 14 residues. DNA of the CDR3: TGTGCCAGCCGAAGGACAGGGGGCGGTCAGCCCCAGCATTTT. Protein product: CASRRTGGGQPQHF.

This clonotype was counted ten times or more. The rearrangement links TRBV6-5 to TRBJ1-2, with D possibly being TRBD1 (5 bases). V lost 0 bases to trimming and J lost 3 bases, with 11 bases between them. The germline V gene has CDR1 MNHEY and CDR2 SVGAGI. The CDR3 consists of 15 residues. The CDR3 DNA follows: TGTGCCAGCAGTTACTCGAGTGGGGGATACTATGGCTACACCTTC. It yields the protein CASSYSSGGYYGYTF.

At least ten counts were recorded for this clonotype. The V gene is TRBV20-1, the J gene TRBJ2-5; 13 nucleotides align to TRBD2. V was clipped by 1 base and J by 1 base; unmatched bases: 3. This CDR3 spans 16 amino acids. The germline gives CDR1 DFQATT, CDR2 SNEGSKA (reference sequence). The CDR3 protein is CSARATSGGPQETQYF. In DNA, the CDR3 is TGCAGTGCTAGAGCGACTAGCGGGGGGCCCCAAGAGACCCAGTACTTC.

This clonotype was seen at least ten times. The chain couples TRBV12-3 or TRBV12-4 to TRBJ1-6, with D tentatively TRBD1 (5 bases). This CDR3 is 13 amino acids long. V dropped 5 bases and J dropped 10 bases, with 12 bases sitting between them. CDR3 protein: CASSPGRGSPLHF. The CDR3 coding sequence is TGTGCCAGCAGTCCGGGACGGGGGTCACCCCTCCACTTT.

This clonotype occurred many times. This chain links TRBV20-1 with TRBJ2-7; D assignment may be TRBD1 or TRBD2 (5 bases each). Germline assignment: CDR1 DFQATT and CDR2 SNEGSKA (reference sequence). V was trimmed by 5 bases and J by 3 bases, leaving 23 bases between them. CDR3 length: 16 residues. CDR3 amino acids: CSAGKIGTANYYEQYF. CDR3 DNA: TGCAGTGCTGGAAAGATTGGGACGGCTAATTACTACGAGCAGTACTTC.

This clonotype was counted ten times or more. The chain uses TRBV9 and TRBJ2-2; D is tentatively TRBD1 or TRBD2 (7 bases each). The CDR3 runs 15 residues. From germline, CDR1 is SGDLS and CDR2 YYNGEE. Trimming shortened V by 5 bases and J by 7 bases, and 18 bases separated the two germline ends. The CDR3 DNA follows: TGTGCCAGCAGATCAGGGGGGGAAATCGACGGGGAGCTGTTTTTT. This translates into CASRSGGEIDGELFF.

This clonotype was seen ten or more times. The rearrangement links TRBV5-1 to TRBJ1-1, with 8 bases aligning to TRBD1. The J segment lost 1 base and the V segment lost 2 bases, leaving 4 bases of the junction unmatched. Germline CDR1 reads SGHRS; CDR2 reads YFSETQ. This CDR3 comprises 15 residues. CDR3 sequence (DNA): TGCGCCAGCAGCTTCTACGGACAGGGGAACACTGAAGCTTTCTTT. The encoded protein is CASSFYGQGNTEAFF.

This clonotype was seen many times. The chain has TRBV7-9 and TRBJ1-2; maybe TRBD1 (5 bases). The CDR3 has 13 residues. The germline V and J ends were trimmed by 5 bases and 7 bases, with 14 bases remaining between them. Germline CDR1 reads SEHNR; CDR2 reads FQNEAQ (reference sequence). The CDR3 loop is CASSPPGDGGYTF. The CDR3 bases are TGTGCCAGCAGCCCGCCCGGGGACGGTGGCTACACCTTC. The whole variable domain, filled in from reference TRBV7-9 and TRBJ1-2, reads DTGVSQNPRHKITKRGQNVTFRCDPISEHNRLYWYRQTLGQGPEFLTYFQNEAQLEKSRLLSDRFSAERPKGSFSTLEIQRTEQGDSAMYLCASSPPGDGGYTFGSGTRLTVV.

This clonotype has at least ten counts. This chain joins TRBV5-1 and TRBJ2-7, with D tentatively TRBD1 or TRBD2 (5 bases each). The CDR3 is made up of 16 amino acids. Germline lookup yields CDR1 SGHRS and CDR2 YFSETQ. V was pared by 5 bases and J by 3 bases, with 21 bases between. The CDR3 loop is CASRLNRDPTLYEQYF. In nucleotides, the CDR3 is TGCGCCAGCAGGCTCAACCGGGACCCGACCCTCTACGAGCAGTACTTC. The complete variable domain, with remaining parts taken from reference TRBV5-1 and TRBJ2-7, reads KAGVTQTPRYLIKTRGQQVTLSCSPISGHRSVSWYQQTPGQGLQFLFEYFSETQRNKGNFPGRFSGRQFSNSRSEMNVSTLELGDSALYLCASRLNRDPTLYEQYFGPGTRLTVT.

This clonotype was recorded many times. The chain carries TRBV7-2 and TRBJ2-7, with D tentatively TRBD2 (6 bases). The CDR3 extends over 14 amino acids. Per the germline V gene, CDR1 is SGHTA and CDR2 is FQGNSA. Trimming stripped 7 bases from V and 4 bases from J, with 17 bases between. CDR3 in amino acids: CASTRAGQSYEQYF. The CDR3 DNA is TGTGCCAGCACCAGAGCGGGCCAATCATACGAGCAGTACTTC. Full variable domain (remainder filled in from reference TRBV7-2 and TRBJ2-7): GAGVSQSPSNKVTEKGKDVELRCDPISGHTALYWYRQSLGQGLEFLIYFQGNSAPDKSGLPSDRFSAERTGGSVSTLTIQRTQQEDSAVYLCASTRAGQSYEQYFGPGTRLTVT.

This clonotype was seen ten or more times. The gene calls are TRBV7-9 and TRBJ1-3; D is unclear. V shed 4 bases and J shed 2 bases, with 9 bases lying between them. The CDR3 length is 14 residues. CDR1 is SEHNR, CDR2 FQNEAQ, per germline (reference sequence). The CDR3 nucleotides read TGTGCCAGCAGCTCCGGTGAAACTGGAAACACCATATATTTT. The encoded protein is CASSSGETGNTIYF.

This clonotype was recorded at least ten times. The V gene is TRBV20-1, the J gene TRBJ1-5, with D unclear. Germline V gene lookup returns CDR1 DFQATT and CDR2 SNEGSKA (reference sequence). This CDR3 has 13 amino acids. Trimming removed 1 base at V and 1 base at J, with 5 bases between. CDR3 amino acids: CSARVESNQPQHF. CDR3 sequence (DNA): TGCAGTGCTAGAGTCGAGAGCAATCAGCCCCAGCATTTT.

The genes are TRBV7-9 and TRBJ2-5, with 8 positions matching TRBD1. V shed 6 bases and J 7 bases; nucleotides not matched to a gene: 7. The germline CDR1 and CDR2 sequences are SEHNR and FQNEAQ (reference sequence). The CDR3 sequence is 13 residues long. The CDR3 sequence is CASRQGQGGTQYF. In DNA form, the CDR3 reads TGTGCCAGCAGACAAGGACAGGGTGGGACCCAGTACTTC.

This clonotype was recorded at least ten times. The chain joins TRBV5-6 to TRBJ2-7; possibly TRBD1 or TRBD2 for D (5 bases each). The germline V gene encodes CDR1 SGHDT and CDR2 YYEEEE. The CDR3 length is 11 residues. Trimming took off 3 bases at V and 6 bases at J, with 7 bases between the two ends. CDR3 amino acids: CASSWGSEQYF. The CDR3 bases are TGTGCCAGCAGCTGGGGGTCCGAGCAGTACTTC.

This clonotype was observed many times. The rearrangement links TRBV6-5 to TRBJ1-2; the D is unclear. Trimming removed 6 bases from V and 1 base from J, with 18 bases in between. The CDR3 is 16 amino acids. Germline CDR1 reads MNHEY; CDR2 reads SVGAGI. The CDR3 loop is CASSTYQEIFNYGYTF. In nucleotides, the CDR3 is TGTGCCAGCAGCACTTATCAAGAGATCTTTAACTATGGCTACACCTTC.